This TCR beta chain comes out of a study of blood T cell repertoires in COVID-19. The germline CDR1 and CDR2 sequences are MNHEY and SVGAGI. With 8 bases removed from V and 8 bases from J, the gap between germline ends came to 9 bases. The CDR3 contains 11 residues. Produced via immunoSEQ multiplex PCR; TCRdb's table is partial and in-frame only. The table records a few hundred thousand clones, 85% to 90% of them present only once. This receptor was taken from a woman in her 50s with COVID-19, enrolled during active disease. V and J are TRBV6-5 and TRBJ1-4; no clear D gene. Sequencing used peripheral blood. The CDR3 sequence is CASGTREKLFF. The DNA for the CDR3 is TGTGCCAGCGGTACTAGGGAAAAACTGTTTTTT.